This T cell receptor beta chain emerged from a study of PD-L1 blockade in urothelial cancer. Across the study: At 6 weeks and at 3 weeks (second dose) after treatment start, blood was analyzed.

Only in-frame clones appear in the TCRdb table, and some are missing; sequencing was by immunoSEQ multiplex PCR. The sample lists 35,000 or so clones, approximately 82% occurring once. The CDR3 is 16 residues long. The V segment lost 5 bases and the J segment 5 bases; nucleotides outside the gene matches: 9. CDR1 is SGHTS, CDR2 YDEGEE, per germline. Study-wide findings and caveats: In blood at 3 weeks, tumor-associated clones expanded more among patients with durable benefit.

A note on this clone: Its antigen is unidentified.

The sequence came from a man aged 60 to 75 with urothelial cancer. Specimen: PBMCs, collected around atezolizumab (anti-PD-L1) treatment. The chain joins TRBV5-8 to TRBJ2-3; 12 bases are a match to TRBD2. The CDR3: CASRRLLAGGRDTQYF. The CDR3, as DNA: TGTGCCAGCAGACGTCTACTAGCGGGGGGACGAGATACGCAGTATTTT.